This entry is about one TCR beta chain. This sample is drawn from a study of human T cells and chemical hapten exposure. Time point in this sample: pre-sensitization, week 0. Indicated treatment: therapeutic diphenylcyclopropenone sensitization with weekly scalp DPC. TCRdb reprocessed the RACE reads via MiXCR and lists one record per CDR3 protein. Of 350,000 to 450,000 distinct CDR3 sequences listed, roughly 4.6% are singletons. The CDR3 length is 16 residues. Trimming took 5 bases from V and 3 from J; bases not matched to a gene: 7. The germline CDR1 and CDR2 sequences are MNHNY and SVGAGI (reference sequence).

The rearrangement links TRBV6-6 to TRBJ2-1; the match to TRBD2 covers 10 bases. The sequence derives from a woman in her forties or fifties with alopecia areata. Some clones in this sample may be carry-over from other donors' samples. The sequences come from whole blood, collected in connection with sensitization to the hapten diphenylcyclopropenone (DPC). The CDR3 coding sequence is TGTGCCAGCAGTCCCTCGGCTAGCGGGGGCTACAATGAGCAGTTCTTC. Translated, it gives CASSPSASGGYNEQFF.